This T cell receptor (beta chain) was obtained from a study of T cells after yellow fever vaccination. The wider study: Those fractions that held only low numbers of cells were prepared using the SMART-Seq v4 Ultra Low Input RNA kit.

Conversion of TCR transcripts into cDNA relied on 5'RACE template switching, which added a universal primer site and UMIs. TCRdb called the 5' RACE reads again in MiXCR, with one record for every CDR3 protein. The data show 300,000 to 400,000 distinct CDR3 sequences, approximately 13% seen once. This sequence was found in a man younger than 35 who received the YFV17D yellow fever vaccine. The source material was CD4+ T cells sorted from PBMCs, sampled 15 days after the yellow fever booster vaccination.

The CDR3: CASSLTSGGVRDEQFF. In DNA form, the CDR3 reads TGTGCCAGCAGCCTGACTAGCGGGGGGGTTCGAGATGAGCAGTTCTTC. This chain uses TRBV4-2 with TRBJ2-1, with 14 bases that match TRBD2. This CDR3 contains 16 residues. In germline, CDR1 is LGHNA, CDR2 YNFKEQ. Trimming removed 4 bases from V and 8 bases from J; junction bases left unmatched: 7.